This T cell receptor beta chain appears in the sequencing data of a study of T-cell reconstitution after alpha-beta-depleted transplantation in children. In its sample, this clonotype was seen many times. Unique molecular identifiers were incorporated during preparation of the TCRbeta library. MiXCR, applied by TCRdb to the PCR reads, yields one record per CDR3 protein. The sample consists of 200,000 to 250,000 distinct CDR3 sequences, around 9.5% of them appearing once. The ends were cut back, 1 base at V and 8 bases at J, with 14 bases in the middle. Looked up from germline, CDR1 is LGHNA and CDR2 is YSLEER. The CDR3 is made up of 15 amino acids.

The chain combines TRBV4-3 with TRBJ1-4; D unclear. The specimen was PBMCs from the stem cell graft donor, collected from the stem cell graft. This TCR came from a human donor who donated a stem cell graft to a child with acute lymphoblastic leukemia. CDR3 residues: CASSQGRPRGEKLFF. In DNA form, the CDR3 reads TGCGCCAGCAGCCAAGGACGGCCCCGTGGGGAAAAACTGTTTTTT.